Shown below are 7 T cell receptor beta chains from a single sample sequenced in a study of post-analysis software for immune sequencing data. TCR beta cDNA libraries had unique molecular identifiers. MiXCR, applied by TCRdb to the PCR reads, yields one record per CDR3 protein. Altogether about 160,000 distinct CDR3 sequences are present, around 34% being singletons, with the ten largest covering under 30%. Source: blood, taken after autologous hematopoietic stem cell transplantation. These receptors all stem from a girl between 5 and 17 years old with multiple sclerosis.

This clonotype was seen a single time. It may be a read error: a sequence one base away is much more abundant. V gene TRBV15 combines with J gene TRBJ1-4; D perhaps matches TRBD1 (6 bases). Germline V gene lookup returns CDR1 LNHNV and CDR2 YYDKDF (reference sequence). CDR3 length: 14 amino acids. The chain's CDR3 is CATSQGGFNEKRFF. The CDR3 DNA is TGTGCCACCAGCCAAGGGGGTTTCAATGAAAAACGGTTTTTT.

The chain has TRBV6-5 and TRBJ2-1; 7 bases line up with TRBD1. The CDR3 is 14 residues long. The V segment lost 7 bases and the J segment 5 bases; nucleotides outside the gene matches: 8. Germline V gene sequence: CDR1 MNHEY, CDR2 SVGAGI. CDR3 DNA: TGTGCCAGCAACTTACAGGGGCACAACAATGAGCAGTTCTTC. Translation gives CASNLQGHNNEQFF.

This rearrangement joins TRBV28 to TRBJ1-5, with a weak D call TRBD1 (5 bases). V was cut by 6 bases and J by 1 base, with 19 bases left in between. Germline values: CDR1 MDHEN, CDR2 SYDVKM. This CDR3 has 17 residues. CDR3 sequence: CASRPGGAALSNQPQHF. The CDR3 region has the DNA TGTGCCAGCAGACCGGGCGGGGCCGCCCTCAGCAATCAGCCCCAGCATTTT.

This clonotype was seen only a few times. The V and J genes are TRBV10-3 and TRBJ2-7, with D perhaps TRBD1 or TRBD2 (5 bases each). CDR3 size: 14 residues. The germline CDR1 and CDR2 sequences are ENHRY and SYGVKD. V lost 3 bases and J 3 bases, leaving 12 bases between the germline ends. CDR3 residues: CAISDPRGFYEQYF. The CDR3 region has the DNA TGTGCCATCAGTGATCCCCGGGGCTTCTACGAGCAGTACTTC.

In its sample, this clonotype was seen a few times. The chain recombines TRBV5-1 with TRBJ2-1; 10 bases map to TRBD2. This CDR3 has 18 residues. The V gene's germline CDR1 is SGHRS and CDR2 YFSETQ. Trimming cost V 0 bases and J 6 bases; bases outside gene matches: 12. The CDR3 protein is CASSLEGLAPRRGNEQFF. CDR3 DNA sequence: TGCGCCAGCAGCTTGGAGGGACTAGCGCCTCGCCGGGGCAATGAGCAGTTCTTC.

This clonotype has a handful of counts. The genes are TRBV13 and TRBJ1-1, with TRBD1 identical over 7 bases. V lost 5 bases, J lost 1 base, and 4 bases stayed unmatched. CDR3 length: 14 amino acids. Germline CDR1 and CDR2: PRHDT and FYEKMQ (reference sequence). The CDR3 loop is CASSLDRENTEAFF. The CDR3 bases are TGTGCCAGCAGCCTCGACAGGGAGAACACTGAAGCTTTCTTT. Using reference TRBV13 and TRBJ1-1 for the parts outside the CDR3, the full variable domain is AAGVIQSPRHLIKEKRETATLKCYPIPRHDTVYWYQQGPGQDPQFLISFYEKMQSDKGSIPDRFSAQQFSDYHSELNMSSLELGDSALYFCASSLDRENTEAFFGQGTRLTVV.

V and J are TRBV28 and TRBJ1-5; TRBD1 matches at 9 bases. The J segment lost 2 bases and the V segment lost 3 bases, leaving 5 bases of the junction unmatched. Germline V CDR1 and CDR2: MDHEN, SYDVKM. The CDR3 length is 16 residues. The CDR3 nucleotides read TGTGCCAGCAGTTTCAGGGGACAGGGTGGCAATCAGCCCCAGCATTTT. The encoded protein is CASSFRGQGGNQPQHF.